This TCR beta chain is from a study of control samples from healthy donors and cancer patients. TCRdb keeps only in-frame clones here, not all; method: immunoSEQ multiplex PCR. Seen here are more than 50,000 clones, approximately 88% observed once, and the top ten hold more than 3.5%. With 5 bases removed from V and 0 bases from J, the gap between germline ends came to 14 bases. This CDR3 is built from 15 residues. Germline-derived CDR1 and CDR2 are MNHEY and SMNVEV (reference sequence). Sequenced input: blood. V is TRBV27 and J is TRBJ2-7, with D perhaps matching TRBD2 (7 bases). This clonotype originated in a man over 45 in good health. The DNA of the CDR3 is TGTGCCAGCAGTCGGGGGGCTAGCGACTCCTACGAGCAGTACTTC. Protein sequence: CASSRGASDSYEQYF.